This paragraph reports one T cell receptor beta chain. Antigen: not known. The naive CD8 fraction comprised CD45RO-negative cells positively selected for CCR7 and excluded terminally differentiated effector memory CD45RA+ cells. Every donor, a Caucasian adult, lived in Nashville, Tennessee. Measured with immunoSEQ multiplex PCR; TCRdb has only the in-frame clones, and not every one. The sample lists more than 2 million clones; about 95% were seen once. The data belong to a study of shared clonotypes between healthy human individuals. Study-level results: Generation of non-shared clonotypes was less probable than generation of clonotypes shared by all four donors. In the sorted subsets, rarefaction showed sequencing was incomplete despite large depth. Memory subsets had estimated richness that was generally smaller than that of naive subsets.

Trimming shortened V by 4 bases and J by 3 bases, and 18 bases separated the two germline ends. The CDR3 is 16 amino acids. The germline V gene encodes CDR1 MGHRA and CDR2 YSYEKL. This receptor was taken from a man between 18 and 35 years old in good health. The sequencing sample was made of naive CD8+ T cells sorted from blood. The chain recombines TRBV4-1 with TRBJ1-2; tentatively, D is TRBD1 (5 bases). CDR3 sequence: CASSLPGAPIDYGYTF. The CDR3 coding sequence is TGCGCCAGCAGCCTTCCTGGGGCCCCCATTGACTATGGCTACACCTTC.